A selection of T cell receptor beta chains follows, all from one sample in a study of OX40 agonist ivuxolimab in advanced cancers. TCRdb's copy holds only in-frame clones and misses some; the assay was immunoSEQ multiplex PCR. The data contain roughly 100,000 clones, around 90% of them seen just once; the ten biggest clones take up roughly 0.8%. The sample in question was CD4+ or CD8+ T cells sorted from blood, obtained in a trial of the OX40 agonist ivuxolimab. Receptor source: an adult with an advanced solid tumor such as melanoma, head and neck, liver or kidney cancer. The CDR3 runs from the conserved cysteine through the conserved F or W. D genes are given only for firm matches. The size entry is marked missing in some rows and otherwise reads once, few, many or a size class.

v_gene	abundance	j_gene	d_gene	CDR3nt	CDR3aa
TRBV7-2	.	TRBJ1-1	.	TGTGCCAGCAGCTTAAATAGGGCGACTGAAGCTTTCTTT	CASSLNRATEAFF
TRBV9	few	TRBJ2-3	.	TGTGCCAGCGGAGGGTTGTGGGATACGCAGTATTTT	CASGGLWDTQYF
TRBV15	.	TRBJ2-7	.	TGTGCCACCAGCGGGGGCTACGAGCAGTACTTC	CATSGGYEQYF
TRBV30	.	TRBJ2-7	TRBD1	TGTGCCTGGAGTGAACAGGGGTACGAGCAGTACTTC	CAWSEQGYEQYF
TRBV27	.	TRBJ1-5	.	TGTGCCAGCAGTTCCCAGAGCCCTAATCAGCCCCAGCATTTT	CASSSQSPNQPQHF
TRBV6-6	few	TRBJ2-5	.	TGTGCCAGCACCCGGAGAGGGTACCAAGAGACCCAGTACTTC	CASTRRGYQETQYF
TRBV2	.	TRBJ2-7	TRBD1	TGTGCCAGCAGAAATGCGGGACAGGGGAATGAGGGCGAGCAGTACTTC	CASRNAGQGNEGEQYF
TRBV7-2	.	TRBJ1-6	.	TGTGCCAGCAGCCTGGCGGGGGCACCCCTCCACTTT	CASSLAGAPLHF
TRBV27	.	TRBJ2-1	TRBD2	TGTGCCAGCAGTTTATGGGGTAGGAGCGGGGCATACAATGAGCAGTTCTTC	CASSLWGRSGAYNEQFF
TRBV6-5	.	TRBJ2-5	.	TGTGCCAGCAGTTACCCGGGGAGGACAGAGACCCAGTACTTC	CASSYPGRTETQYF
TRBV4-2	.	TRBJ1-3	.	TGTGCCAGCAGCCCCCAGGTTGCTGGAAACACCATATATTTT	CASSPQVAGNTIYF
TRBV7-8	.	TRBJ1-2	TRBD1	TGTGCCAGCAGCTTACTTCCCGGGACAGGGGGCGCGGATGGCTACACCTTC	CASSLLPGTGGADGYTF
TRBV4-3	.	TRBJ2-2	TRBD1	TGCGCCAGCAGCCAACAGACAGGGGGCTCTGACACCGGGGAGCTGTTTTTT	CASSQQTGGSDTGELFF
TRBV4-1	.	TRBJ2-7	.	TGCGCCAGCAGCCAACTTAAGAATAACACCTACGAGCAGTACTTC	CASSQLKNNTYEQYF
TRBV30	.	TRBJ1-5	.	TGTGCCTTATCCGGGGACCGAGGATGGCCCCAGCATTTT	CALSGDRGWPQHF
TRBV5-6	.	TRBJ1-2	.	TGTGCCAGCAGCTTGGAGTCCGGATATGGCTACACCTTC	CASSLESGYGYTF
TRBV5-4	.	TRBJ2-2	.	TGTGCCAGCAGCTTGCCTGTAAACACCGGGGAGCTGTTTTTT	CASSLPVNTGELFF
TRBV10-3	once	TRBJ1-5	TRBD1	TGTGCCATCAGTGACAGGGGGTATTATGACAATCAGCCCCAGCATTTT	CAISDRGYYDNQPQHF
TRBV2	.	TRBJ2-7	TRBD1	TGTGCCAGCAGTGAAACGGGACAGGCGGGCTACGAGCAGTACTTC	CASSETGQAGYEQYF
TRBV6-5	.	TRBJ2-1	.	TGTGCCAGCAGTTACTCTGGGGGGAATATCTACAATGAGCAGTTCTTC	CASSYSGGNIYNEQFF
TRBV7-8	.	TRBJ1-1	TRBD1	TGTGCCAGCAGCCCCAGGGGGGCAGAAATAAGCACTGAAGCTTTCTTT	CASSPRGAEISTEAFF
TRBV18	.	TRBJ2-5	.	TGTGCCAGCTCACCAGGGGATCAGAGAGAGACCCAGTACTTC	CASSPGDQRETQYF
TRBV4-3	.	TRBJ2-1	TRBD1	TGCGCCAGCAGCCAACCTAGACAGGGTAGGAATGAGCAGTTCTTC	CASSQPRQGRNEQFF
TRBV5-1	.	TRBJ1-5	.	TGCGCCAGCAGCTCGAGATACAAGGAAGTAGGCAATCAGCCCCAGCATTTT	CASSSRYKEVGNQPQHF
TRBV30	.	TRBJ1-6	.	TGTGCCTGGAGCCCTTTAGGGGGAATGGGGAATTCACCCCTCCACTTT	CAWSPLGGMGNSPLHF
TRBV2	.	TRBJ2-7	.	TGTGCCAGCAGCCAAGACGGGGTGGGGACCTACGAGCAGTACTTC	CASSQDGVGTYEQYF
TRBV19	.	TRBJ2-2	TRBD2	TGTGCCAGTAGGAAGAAAAGCGGGGGAAACACCGGGGAGCTGTTTTTT	CASRKKSGGNTGELFF
TRBV28	.	TRBJ1-5	.	TGTGCCAGCAGTTCGGGGGATCAGCCCCAGCATTTT	CASSSGDQPQHF
TRBV30	.	TRBJ2-4	.	TGTGCCTGGAGAGGGTTGGCCAAAAACATTCAGTACTTC	CAWRGLAKNIQYF
TRBV7-3	.	TRBJ2-7	.	TGTGCCAGCAGCTTAACCGGGCAGTACGAGCAGTACTTC	CASSLTGQYEQYF
TRBV18	.	TRBJ2-1	TRBD2	TGTGCCAGCTCACAGCCGGGACTAGCGACTAATGAGCAGTTCTTC	CASSQPGLATNEQFF
TRBV6-5	.	TRBJ1-1	.	TGTGCCAGCAGGATGAACACTGAAGCTTTCTTT	CASRMNTEAFF
TRBV7-8	.	TRBJ1-2	.	TGTGCCAGCAGCTTGGCCTTAGGAGGGTACTATGGCTACACCTTC	CASSLALGGYYGYTF
TRBV5-1	few	TRBJ1-5	.	TGCGCCAGCAGCTTGGATGGGGAAGGTCAGCCCCAGCATTTT	CASSLDGEGQPQHF
TRBV11-2	.	TRBJ1-1	.	TGTGCCAGCAGCTTAGGGCTGGGTGCAGGCTTTGAAGCTTTCTTT	CASSLGLGAGFEAFF
TRBV30	.	TRBJ1-4	.	TGTGCCTGGGATCGGACGCGGGGTGAAAAACTGTTTTTT	CAWDRTRGEKLFF